These 30 T cell receptor beta chains came from one sample sequenced in a study of blood T cells in healthy people across ages. The authors ran a second PCR of roughly 7 to 11 cycles using a sample-barcoded 5' primer and a J-beta primer mix. TCRdb passed the 5' RACE reads through MiXCR, listing each CDR3 protein once. The sample consists of hundreds of thousands of distinct CDR3 sequences, about 28% of them appearing once. The source material was blood. The receptors originated from a woman at least 80 years old in good health.

The V gene is TRBV20-1, the J gene TRBJ1-4, with a possible D match to TRBD1 (6 bases). The V and J ends lost 4 bases and 5 bases respectively, with 14 bases between them. Germline CDR1 reads DFQATT; CDR2 reads SNEGSKA (reference sequence). This CDR3 contains 14 residues. CDR3 bases: TGCAGTGCTACCCACTGGAGGGGGAATGAAAAACTGTTTTTT. Encoded protein: CSATHWRGNEKLFF.

This clonotype was counted only a few times. The rearrangement joins TRBV6-5 to TRBJ1-5; perhaps TRBD1 as D (6 bases). CDR1 MNHEY and CDR2 SVGAGI come from the germline V gene. Trimming shortened V by 4 bases and J by 4 bases, and 11 bases separated the two germline ends. The CDR3 is 14 amino acids. The CDR3 bases are TGTGCCAGCAGTTCGGGACATCTTAATCAGCCCCAGCATTTT. Its translation is CASSSGHLNQPQHF.

This clonotype was detected ten times or more. The chain carries TRBV4-1 and TRBJ1-6; 11 positions agree with TRBD1. Germline V gene sequence: CDR1 MGHRA, CDR2 YSYEKL. V gave up 0 bases and J gave up 7 bases; unmatched junction bases: 8. The CDR3 is 18 residues long. The CDR3 protein is CASSQDSGQGALNSPLHF. The CDR3 nucleotides read TGCGCCAGCAGCCAAGATTCCGGACAGGGGGCCTTGAATTCACCCCTCCACTTT.

The sample holds a few counts of this clonotype. The rearrangement links TRBV28 to TRBJ1-2; D is perhaps TRBD1 (6 bases). Trimming shortened V by 5 bases and J by 1 base, and 14 bases separated the two germline ends. This CDR3 is 15 amino acids long. Germline CDR1 MDHEN, CDR2 SYDVKM. CDR3 region: CASSVQEGVNYGYTF. DNA of the CDR3: TGTGCCAGCAGTGTACAGGAGGGGGTTAACTATGGCTACACCTTC.

Concerning this clonotype itself: This may arise from a read error, as a much more abundant clone is one base away. The chain recombines TRBV7-9 with TRBJ2-5, with D unresolved. V was trimmed by 6 bases and J by 11 bases, leaving 19 bases between them. The germline gives CDR1 SEHNR, CDR2 FQNEAQ (reference sequence). The CDR3 spans 13 residues. The CDR3 reads CASSLTRGGEQYF. In DNA, the CDR3 is TGTGCCAGCAGTTTGACCCGCGGCGGTGAGCAGTACTTC. The variable domain in full, with the rest retrieved from reference TRBV7-9 and TRBJ2-5, is DTGVSQNPRHKITKRGQNVTFRCDPISEHNRLYWYRQTLGQGPEFLTYFQNEAQLEKSRLLSDRFSAERPKGSFSTLEIQRTEQGDSAMYLCASSLTRGGEQYFGPGTRLLVL.

The sample holds many counts of this clonotype. The gene calls are TRBV6-5 and TRBJ1-2, with 7 bases fitting TRBD1. Per germline, CDR1 MNHEY and CDR2 SVGAGI. J was trimmed by 4 bases and V by 6 bases; bases with no gene match: 5. The CDR3 spans 13 residues. The CDR3 here is CASSRTGSYGYTF. CDR3 DNA sequence: TGTGCCAGCAGCCGGACAGGATCCTATGGCTACACCTTC.

This clonotype was seen only a few times. A much larger clone lies one base from this, so it may be a read error. The chain recombines TRBV5-1 with TRBJ2-1; 13 bases map to TRBD2. CDR1 SGHRS and CDR2 YFSETQ come from the germline V gene. J was trimmed by 6 bases and V by 3 bases; bases with no gene match: 3. The CDR3 is 15 residues long. CDR3 nucleotides: TGCGCCAGCAGCTCGGGACTAGCGGGGTGCAATGAGCAGTTCTTC. As protein: CASSSGLAGCNEQFF. Full variable domain (outside the CDR3, taken from reference TRBV5-1 and TRBJ2-1): KAGVTQTPRYLIKTRGQQVTLSCSPISGHRSVSWYQQTPGQGLQFLFEYFSETQRNKGNFPGRFSGRQFSNSRSEMNVSTLELGDSALYLCASSSGLAGCNEQFFGPGTRLTVL.

The chain combines TRBV20-1 with TRBJ2-3, with TRBD2 identical over 14 bases. Germline assignment: CDR1 DFQATT and CDR2 SNEGSKA (reference sequence). CDR3 size: 16 residues. The V and J ends lost 4 bases and 6 bases, in that order; junction bases with no gene match: 9. CDR3 sequence reads: CSATLTSGGAVDTQYF. The CDR3 region has the DNA TGCAGTGCTACCCTGACTAGCGGGGGGGCCGTGGATACGCAGTATTTT.

Note on this clonotype: This sequence may be a read error, since a much larger clone differs from it by one base. The CDR3: CTTGLAGGETQYF. DNA for the CDR3: TGTACCACGGGACTAGCGGGGGGAGAGACCCAGTACTTC. The chain couples TRBV24-1 to TRBJ2-5; 15 bases fit TRBD2. Germline CDR1 is KGHDR and CDR2 is SFDVKD. CDR3 length: 13 residues.

This clonotype was found once. The gene calls are TRBV7-2 and TRBJ1-1, with 10 bases matching TRBD1. The CDR3 runs to 13 residues. Germline V gene lookup returns CDR1 SGHTA and CDR2 FQGNSA. Trimming took 7 bases from V and 11 from J; bases not matched to a gene: 10. The chain's CDR3 is CASMTGGTGQAFF. The CDR3 nucleotides read TGTGCCAGCATGACAGGGGGCACGGGCCAGGCTTTCTTT.

This clonotype showed up just a few times. The chain combines TRBV6-2 or TRBV6-3 with TRBJ1-1; D is unclear. Trimming left V 6 bases short and J 0 bases short, with 11 bases between. The CDR3 loop spans 14 amino acids. Germline CDR1 MNHEY, CDR2 SVGEGT. The DNA for the CDR3 is TGTGCCAGCAGGAAGGATAACATGAACACTGAAGCTTTCTTT. It specifies CASRKDNMNTEAFF.

This clonotype was picked up many times. V and J are TRBV6-2 or TRBV6-3 and TRBJ1-6; TRBD1 might be the D (6 bases). This CDR3 contains 15 residues. Germline CDR1 reads MNHEY; CDR2 reads SVGEGT. The V gene lost 4 bases and the J gene lost 8 bases, with 15 bases spanning the gap. CDR3 region: CASSSIRGVDSPLHF. CDR3 in DNA: TGTGCCAGCAGTTCCATCAGGGGCGTCGATTCACCCCTCCACTTT.

This clonotype showed up many times. This chain links TRBV20-1 with TRBJ2-4; unclear D gene. V was shortened by 3 bases and J by 1 base, with 13 bases between the two germline ends. The germline CDR1 and CDR2 sequences are DFQATT and SNEGSKA (reference sequence). The CDR3 is made up of 15 amino acids. Here the CDR3 DNA reads TGCAGTGCTAGGCAATTCCTGGGGGCCAAAAACATTCAGTACTTC. Translating it yields CSARQFLGAKNIQYF.

This clonotype appeared many times. This chain uses TRBV28 with TRBJ2-5, with D possibly matching TRBD1 (6 bases). This CDR3 has 15 residues. Germline V lookup: CDR1 MDHEN, CDR2 SYDVKM. V was trimmed by 4 bases and J by 5 bases, leaving 17 bases between them. CDR3 sequence reads: CASSSLQGTGETQYF. CDR3 DNA sequence: TGTGCCAGCAGTTCGCTACAGGGAACGGGTGAGACCCAGTACTTC.

This clonotype showed up many times. The V call is TRBV9, the J call TRBJ1-2; no firm D call. Germline CDR1 is SGDLS and CDR2 is YYNGEE. The CDR3 length is 15 residues. V gave up 0 bases and J gave up 3 bases, with 12 bases separating them. CDR3 residues: CASSVAVESYYGYTF. The CDR3 bases are TGTGCCAGCAGCGTAGCGGTAGAGTCTTACTATGGCTACACCTTC.

This clonotype has at least ten counts. The V call is TRBV20-1, the J call TRBJ1-2; maybe TRBD1 (5 bases). V was clipped by 3 bases and J by 6 bases, with 11 bases between them. The germline V gene encodes CDR1 DFQATT and CDR2 SNEGSKA (reference sequence). This CDR3 has 12 amino acids. Here the CDR3 reads CSASARRDGYTF. CDR3 in DNA: TGCAGTGCTAGTGCCCGCAGGGATGGCTACACCTTC.

The rearrangement uses TRBV2 and TRBJ2-2; 7 bases map to TRBD1. V gave up 2 bases and J gave up 4 bases; unmatched junction bases: 13. Per germline, CDR1 SNHLY and CDR2 FYNNEI. This CDR3 has 18 amino acids. The chain's CDR3 is CASSESSLTGVRTGELFF. CDR3 DNA sequence: TGTGCCAGCAGTGAATCGAGCCTTACAGGGGTACGCACCGGGGAGCTGTTTTTT.

A few counts support this clonotype. A much larger clonotype is one base distant, so this may be a read error. This chain joins TRBV20-1 and TRBJ2-1; a possible D gene is TRBD1 (6 bases). Germline CDR1 reads DFQATT; CDR2 reads SNEGSKA (reference sequence). This CDR3 is 14 amino acids long. V dropped 3 bases and J dropped 2 bases, with 11 bases sitting between them. This chain's CDR3 is CSARGAIAYNEQFF. CDR3 coding DNA: TGCAGTGCTAGGGGGGCCATAGCCTACAATGAGCAGTTCTTC.

This clonotype was found many times. This chain joins TRBV15 and TRBJ2-6; maybe TRBD1 (6 bases). Deletions cut 5 bases from V and 2 bases from J, with 16 bases between. Germline CDR1 reads LNHNV; CDR2 reads YYDKDF (reference sequence). CDR3 length: 17 amino acids. In nucleotides, the CDR3 is TGTGCCACCAGCGCCCAGAAAAGACAGGCTGGGGCCAACGTCCTGACTTTC. It specifies CATSAQKRQAGANVLTF.

V usage is TRBV6-5 and J usage is TRBJ1-5; 8 nucleotides align to TRBD1. CDR1 and CDR2 (germline): MNHEY, SVGAGI. The CDR3 sequence is 12 residues long. V gave up 0 bases and J gave up 11 bases; unmatched junction bases: 0. CDR3 protein: CASSYSGQAQHF. Here the CDR3 DNA reads TGTGCCAGCAGTTACTCGGGACAGGCCCAGCATTTT.

The rearrangement uses TRBV7-2 and TRBJ1-2, with D tentatively TRBD1 (6 bases). This CDR3 spans 16 amino acids. Trimming took 5 bases from V and 5 from J, leaving 21 bases between them. In germline, CDR1 is SGHTA, CDR2 FQGNSA. The CDR3 region has the DNA TGTGCCAGCAGCCAGACCCCGGGGGCCGCCCGTTATGGCTACACCTTC. This codes for CASSQTPGAARYGYTF.

The V call is TRBV7-2, the J call TRBJ2-3; D ambiguous. The CDR3 is made up of 15 amino acids. Between the trimmed V and J ends, which lost 1 base and 0 bases, there was a span of 8 bases. Germline-derived CDR1 and CDR2 are SGHTA and FQGNSA. The CDR3 region is CASSLERASTDTQYF. CDR3 DNA sequence: TGTGCCAGCAGCTTAGAACGAGCGAGCACAGATACGCAGTATTTT.

The chain links TRBV5-1 to TRBJ1-2; 7 bases line up with TRBD1. Germline lookup yields CDR1 SGHRS and CDR2 YFSETQ. This CDR3 is 15 amino acids long. V gave up 4 bases and J gave up 5 bases; unmatched junction bases: 11. The CDR3 DNA is TGCGCCAGCAGCCTAGGGACAGTTCGGTCATATGGCTACACCTTC. Its protein product is CASSLGTVRSYGYTF.

This chain links TRBV6-6 with TRBJ2-5, with 7 bases lining up with TRBD2. Germline V gene lookup returns CDR1 MNHNY and CDR2 SVGAGI (reference sequence). This CDR3 comprises 12 residues. The V segment lost 5 bases and the J segment 11 bases; nucleotides outside the gene matches: 8. This CDR3 is CASSRTSVEQYF. DNA of the CDR3: TGTGCCAGCAGTCGTACTAGCGTTGAGCAGTACTTC.

This clonotype was counted only a few times. V is TRBV20-1 and J is TRBJ1-1; D might be TRBD1 (5 bases). V shed 6 bases and J shed 7 bases, with 18 bases lying between them. Germline CDR1 and CDR2: DFQATT and SNEGSKA (reference sequence). CDR3 length: 13 amino acids. CDR3 region: CSAPPTGRSEAFF. CDR3 DNA sequence: TGCAGTGCCCCTCCTACAGGCAGGAGTGAAGCTTTCTTT.

This sequence joins TRBV20-1 and TRBJ1-1, with TRBD1 as a possible D gene (5 bases). Trimming shortened V by 5 bases and J by 3 bases, and 13 bases separated the two germline ends. CDR3 length: 13 amino acids. Germline V gene data show CDR1 as DFQATT and CDR2 as SNEGSKA (reference sequence). The CDR3 coding sequence is TGCAGTGCTTACAAGACAGTGGACACTGAAGCTTTCTTT. Its protein product is CSAYKTVDTEAFF.

This clonotype has only one observation. Just one base apart from a much larger clone, this may be a read error. The chain uses TRBV30 and TRBJ1-5; no firm D call. Looked up from germline, CDR1 is GTSNPN and CDR2 is SVGIG (reference sequence). This CDR3 has 13 amino acids. CDR3 sequence: CVWRRTSDQPQHF. CDR3 DNA sequence: TGTGTCTGGAGACGGACCTCCGATCAGCCCCAGCATTTT.

This chain joins TRBV20-1 and TRBJ2-7; TRBD2 matches at 16 bases. The germline V gene has CDR1 DFQATT and CDR2 SNEGSKA (reference sequence). Trimming at V came to 2 bases and at J to 11 bases, leaving 3 bases not matched to a gene. There are 13 residues in the CDR3. DNA of the CDR3: TGCAGTGCTAGACCGGGACTAGCGGGAGGGGAGTACTTC. This translates into CSARPGLAGGEYF.

At least ten counts were recorded for this clonotype. V and J are TRBV5-1 and TRBJ2-3, with D possibly being TRBD1 or TRBD2 (5 bases each). CDR3 length: 14 amino acids. From germline, CDR1 is SGHRS and CDR2 YFSETQ. Trimming removed 4 bases at V and 10 bases at J, with 19 bases between. The CDR3 sequence is CASSVGRAEGPQYF. In nucleotides, the CDR3 is TGCGCCAGCAGCGTCGGGCGGGCTGAGGGGCCGCAGTATTTT.

The chain has TRBV9 and TRBJ1-1, with 9 bases fitting TRBD1. V lost 4 bases to trimming and J lost 3 bases; unmatched junction nucleotides: 10. There are 16 residues in the CDR3. Germline V gene sequence: CDR1 SGDLS, CDR2 YYNGEE. CDR3 nucleotide sequence: TGTGCCAGCAGCTCCTCCGGGGGACAGGGCGACACTGAAGCTTTCTTT. It encodes CASSSSGGQGDTEAFF.